These 26 T cell receptor beta chains originate from one sample sequenced in a study of control samples from healthy donors and cancer patients. TCRdb keeps only in-frame clones here, not all; method: immunoSEQ multiplex PCR. The data contain around 84,000 clones, 70% to 85% of them seen just once; the ten biggest clones take up roughly 10%. The specimen sequenced was PBMCs. All receptors derive from a man aged 60-69 years with head and neck cancer.

The chain joins TRBV5-1 to TRBJ1-1; maybe TRBD1 (6 bases). Germline V gene lookup returns CDR1 SGHRS and CDR2 YFSETQ. The V end lost 0 bases, the J end lost 4 bases, and 10 bases lay between the germline ends. This CDR3 spans 14 amino acids. As DNA, the CDR3 is TGCGCCAGCAGCTTGGTTCAGGGGAGCACTGAAGCTTTCTTT. Translated: CASSLVQGSTEAFF. The full variable domain, in which reference TRBV5-1 and TRBJ1-1 provide the parts outside the CDR3, is KAGVTQTPRYLIKTRGQQVTLSCSPISGHRSVSWYQQTPGQGLQFLFEYFSETQRNKGNFPGRFSGRQFSNSRSEMNVSTLELGDSALYLCASSLVQGSTEAFFGQGTRLTVV.

The V call is TRBV27, the J call TRBJ2-7; 7 bases map to TRBD2. Germline CDR1 is MNHEY and CDR2 is SMNVEV (reference sequence). V trimming: 0 bases; J trimming: 6 bases; junction bases outside the gene matches: 11. The CDR3 covers 16 residues. This CDR3 reads CASSLSLGLAAGEQYF. Here the CDR3 DNA reads TGTGCCAGCAGTTTATCGTTAGGGCTAGCGGCCGGCGAGCAGTACTTC.

This clone was detected only a few times. The chain carries TRBV5-6 and TRBJ1-6; 7 bases line up with TRBD1. The junction had 9 bases not matched to a gene; V was cut back by 4 bases and J by 8 bases. CDR3 length: 15 residues. Germline CDR1 reads SGHDT; CDR2 reads YYEEEE. CDR3 amino acids: CASSETGRRDSPLHF. The CDR3 DNA follows: TGTGCCAGCAGCGAGACAGGGAGGCGCGATTCACCCCTCCACTTT.

Points on this clone: The junction and the germline gene differ at one end; a read error may be behind it. This chain connects TRBV7-7 to TRBJ2-5; maybe TRBD1 (5 bases). Germline values: CDR1 SSHAT, CDR2 FNYEAQ (reference sequence). The CDR3 is made up of 14 amino acids. CDR3 residues: CASSLLGRVETQYF. CDR3 bases: TGTGCTAGCAGCTTATTGGGCAGGGTGGAGACCCAGTACTTC.

The rearrangement uses TRBV27 and TRBJ1-1; D unclear. This CDR3 spans 13 amino acids. The V and J ends lost 6 bases and 5 bases respectively, with 13 bases between them. Looked up from germline, CDR1 is MNHEY and CDR2 is SMNVEV (reference sequence). The CDR3: CASRWIGRTEAFF. For the CDR3, the DNA is TGTGCCAGCAGATGGATAGGGAGGACTGAAGCTTTCTTT.

CDR3 in amino acids: CASSLRQGSGTEAFF. In DNA, the CDR3 is TGTGCCAGTAGTCTACGACAGGGGTCGGGCACTGAAGCTTTCTTT. The V call is TRBV19, the J call TRBJ1-1; TRBD1 agrees at 8 bases. V was clipped by 5 bases and J by 4 bases; unmatched bases: 9. The CDR3 is 15 amino acids. The germline CDR1 and CDR2 sequences are LNHDA and SQIVND (reference sequence).

The chain links TRBV2 to TRBJ2-3, with TRBD1 as a possible D gene (5 bases). The CDR3 extends over 15 amino acids. The germline V gene has CDR1 SNHLY and CDR2 FYNNEI. Trimming shortened V by 4 bases and J by 2 bases, and 13 bases separated the two germline ends. The CDR3 here is CASSGREGATDTQYF. Here the CDR3 DNA reads TGTGCCAGCAGTGGCAGGGAAGGGGCCACAGATACGCAGTATTTT.

This rearrangement joins TRBV12-3 or TRBV12-4 to TRBJ1-2, with D tentatively TRBD1 (5 bases). V was pared by 1 base and J by 4 bases, with 7 bases between. The length of the CDR3 is 13 residues. The CDR3 DNA follows: TGTGCCAGCAGTTTAGGTCAGGGCTATGGCTACACCTTC. Its translation is CASSLGQGYGYTF.

The J gene is TRBJ2-7, the V gene TRBV5-1; D unresolved. The CDR3 has 11 residues. CDR1 is SGHRS and CDR2 is YFSETQ in the germline V gene. V was pared by 3 bases and J by 3 bases, with 4 bases between. The CDR3 DNA is TGCGCCAGCAGCTCTCTCTACGAGCAGTACTTC. This codes for CASSSLYEQYF.

This clone was counted between two and nine times. The V gene is TRBV5-1, the J gene TRBJ2-1; TRBD2 aligns across 13 bases. With 3 bases clipped from V and 4 bases from J, the junction kept 7 bases outside the gene matches. The germline V gene encodes CDR1 SGHRS and CDR2 YFSETQ. CDR3 size: 17 residues. This CDR3 reads CASSYTGLAGVYNEQFF. CDR3 sequence (DNA): TGCGCCAGCAGCTACACCGGACTAGCGGGAGTATACAATGAGCAGTTCTTC.

This clone has only a few counts. This chain joins TRBV28 and TRBJ1-2, with TRBD1 as a possible D gene (5 bases). V lost 5 bases and J 4 bases, leaving 8 bases between the germline ends. The CDR3 is made up of 12 amino acids. Germline CDR1 is MDHEN and CDR2 is SYDVKM. The CDR3 coding sequence is TGTGCCAGCAGTCCCGGGACCTATGGCTACACCTTC. This codes for CASSPGTYGYTF.

This clone was observed a few times. The chain employs TRBV5-1 and TRBJ2-7; D gene uncertain. The CDR3 is 16 residues long. With 6 bases removed from V and 5 bases from J, the gap between germline ends came to 24 bases. Looked up from germline, CDR1 is SGHRS and CDR2 is YFSETQ. The CDR3 coding sequence is TGCGCCAGCAAAAGGCAACCTTGGGTTTTTAGCAACGAGCAGTACTTC. Residues: CASKRQPWVFSNEQYF. The whole variable domain, remainder taken from reference TRBV5-1 and TRBJ2-7, is KAGVTQTPRYLIKTRGQQVTLSCSPISGHRSVSWYQQTPGQGLQFLFEYFSETQRNKGNFPGRFSGRQFSNSRSEMNVSTLELGDSALYLCASKRQPWVFSNEQYFGPGTRLTVT.

The gene calls are TRBV10-3 and TRBJ1-6, with 8 bases that match TRBD1. CDR1 and CDR2 from the germline V gene are ENHRY and SYGVKD. The CDR3 has 14 residues. The ends lost 4 bases at V and 16 bases at J; junction bases unmatched: 12. CDR3 sequence (DNA): TGTGCCATCAGTGCCGGTACAGGGGGTTTTTTTCTCCACTTT. As protein: CAISAGTGGFFLHF.

This chain connects TRBV19 to TRBJ1-2; D remains ambiguous. This CDR3 region has 14 residues. Germline CDR1 reads LNHDA; CDR2 reads SQIVND (reference sequence). The germline V and J ends were trimmed by 3 bases and 5 bases, with 13 bases remaining between them. CDR3 in DNA: TGTGCCAGTAGTATTGCAGGATCGGGATATGGCTACACCTTC. It yields the protein CASSIAGSGYGYTF.

V and J are TRBV1 and TRBJ2-7; the listed D gene, TRBD2, was not tested against the DNA. TRBV1 represents a pseudogene. This CDR3 is 9 amino acids long. CDR3 in amino acids: CTSSHGTLF. In nucleotides, the CDR3 is TGCACCAGCAGCCACGGGACTCTATTC.

The chain uses TRBV5-1 and TRBJ2-7, with TRBD2 matching 8 bases. Trimming took 1 base from V and 4 from J; bases not matched to a gene: 16. The CDR3 sequence is 18 residues long. The germline CDR1 and CDR2 sequences are SGHRS and YFSETQ. As DNA, the CDR3 is TGCGCCAGCAGCTTGCCGGCGCTACCGGGACTAGTTGTGTACGAGCAGTACTTC. This sequence encodes CASSLPALPGLVVYEQYF.

The chain recombines TRBV4-2 with TRBJ1-4, with TRBD1 identical over 8 bases. This CDR3 contains 15 residues. Losses at the gene ends were 5 bases for V and 7 bases for J; bases not matched to a gene: 9. From germline, CDR1 is LGHNA and CDR2 YNFKEQ. The CDR3 DNA sequence: TGTGCCAGCAGCGAATTTGGACAGGGATCTGAAAAACTGTTTTTT. The encoded protein is CASSEFGQGSEKLFF.

This chain links TRBV11-3 with TRBJ2-1; possible D gene TRBD2, 7 bases. CDR1 SGHNT and CDR2 YENEEA come from the germline V gene. The CDR3 consists of 18 residues. V lost 0 bases and J lost 7, with 22 bases in between. CDR3 region: CASSLDQGGTITSNEQFF. The CDR3 coding sequence is TGTGCCAGCAGCTTAGATCAAGGGGGGACTATCACCTCAAATGAGCAGTTCTTC.

The genes are TRBV5-1 and TRBJ2-1, with D perhaps TRBD2 (6 bases). Trimming removed 2 bases from V and 7 bases from J, with 13 bases in between. The CDR3 covers 14 residues. The germline CDR1 and CDR2 sequences are SGHRS and YFSETQ. The CDR3 DNA follows: TGCGCCAGCAGCTTACTAGCCTCCGAGAATGAGCAGTTCTTC. Its translation: CASSLLASENEQFF.

The chain has TRBV7-9 and TRBJ2-3; D is tentatively TRBD1 or TRBD2 (5 bases each). The germline V and J ends were trimmed by 4 bases and 6 bases, with 14 bases remaining between them. CDR3 length: 14 amino acids. Germline V gene data show CDR1 as SEHNR and CDR2 as FQNEAQ (reference sequence). The CDR3 DNA is TGTGCCAGCAGCTCCTGGGGACGGTGGGATACGCAGTATTTT. Translation: CASSSWGRWDTQYF.

Here the CDR3 DNA reads TGTGCCATCAGTGTGCGGGAGGGCGGGGATACGCAGTATTTT. It specifies CAISVREGGDTQYF. V and J are TRBV10-3 and TRBJ2-3; 9 nucleotides agree with TRBD2. This CDR3 has 14 amino acids. Germline CDR1 reads ENHRY; CDR2 reads SYGVKD. The J segment lost 6 bases and the V segment lost 4 bases, leaving 5 bases of the junction unmatched.

The rearrangement uses TRBV7-9 and TRBJ2-1; D could derive from TRBD1 or TRBD2 (6 bases each). Between the trimmed V and J ends, which lost 5 bases and 5 bases, there was a span of 16 bases. CDR1 and CDR2 from the germline V gene are SEHNR and FQNEAQ (reference sequence). The CDR3 covers 15 residues. The CDR3 DNA reads TGTGCCAGCAGCCCCGGACCAAGGGGGGACAATGAGCAGTTCTTC. It translates to CASSPGPRGDNEQFF.

There are a few counts of this clone. The chain combines TRBV7-9 with TRBJ1-2; unclear D gene. Germline V gene sequence: CDR1 SEHNR, CDR2 FQNEAQ (reference sequence). The length of the CDR3 is 14 residues. Trimming took 5 bases from V and 5 from J, leaving 15 bases between them. The CDR3 is CASSLPGSPYGYTF. CDR3 nucleotide sequence: TGTGCCAGCAGCCTGCCGGGATCACCGTATGGCTACACCTTC.

V is TRBV19 and J is TRBJ2-1, with 9 bases matching TRBD2. Germline V CDR1 and CDR2: LNHDA, SQIVND (reference sequence). The CDR3 totals 14 residues. Germline trimming cut 3 bases from V and 12 bases from J; bases unmatched to any gene: 9. DNA of the CDR3: TGTGCCAGTAGTATGCGGGAGGGATCCTACGGGCAGTTCTTC. It translates to CASSMREGSYGQFF.

The chain recombines TRBV5-4 with TRBJ1-6, with D perhaps TRBD1 (5 bases). V was pared by 1 base and J by 8 bases, with 13 bases between. The germline V gene has CDR1 SGHNT and CDR2 YYREEE (reference sequence). There are 15 residues in the CDR3. CDR3 DNA: TGTGCCAGCAGCTTGTTGCAGGGAAGCGATTCACCCCTCCACTTT. Amino acid sequence: CASSLLQGSDSPLHF. Supplemented by reference TRBV5-4 and TRBJ1-6, the full variable domain reads ETGVTQSPTHLIKTRGQQVTLRCSSQSGHNTVSWYQQALGQGPQFIFQYYREEENGRGNFPPRFSGLQFPNYSSELNVNALELDDSALYLCASSLLQGSDSPLHFGNGTRLTVT.

The V gene is TRBV10-3, the J gene TRBJ2-3; 13 nucleotides line up with TRBD2. The CDR3 length is 16 residues. Germline CDR1 and CDR2: ENHRY and SYGVKD. Trimming took 5 bases from V and 4 from J; bases not matched to a gene: 6. CDR3 nucleotide sequence: TGTGCCATCAGTCCGGGACTAGCGGGATATGCAGATACGCAGTATTTT. Amino acids: CAISPGLAGYADTQYF.